Presented here are 23 T cell receptor beta chains from one specimen sequenced in a study of T cells in Graves' hyperthyroidism and ophthalmopathy. RNA transcripts provided the source from which TCR beta CDR3 regions were amplified. TCR CDR3 regions were first amplified by RT-PCR with HTBI primers. TCRdb called the multiplex PCR reads again in MiXCR, with one record for every CDR3 protein. The sample gives 550,000 to 850,000 distinct CDR3 sequences, roughly 20% of which show up once; approximately 15% is in the top ten. The specimen was blood. These receptors all come from a woman between 50 and 59 years old with Graves' hyperthyroidism that later progressed to Graves' ophthalmopathy.

The gene calls are TRBV6-2 or TRBV6-3 and TRBJ2-2, with D possibly TRBD2 on 5 matching bases. The CDR3 spans 15 residues. The germline gives CDR1 MNHEY, CDR2 SVGEGT. Trimming removed 2 bases at V and 5 bases at J, with 12 bases between. The CDR3 reads CASSYGPGGTGELFF. CDR3 coding DNA: TGTGCCAGCAGTTACGGACCTGGCGGGACCGGGGAGCTGTTTTTT.

This clonotype was counted many times. The genes are TRBV12-3 or TRBV12-4 and TRBJ1-5; a possible D gene is TRBD1 (5 bases). V was trimmed by 6 bases and J by 1 base, leaving 10 bases between them. CDR3 length equals 14 residues. Here the CDR3 reads CASSSHRSNQPQHF. The CDR3, as DNA: TGTGCCAGCAGCTCGCACAGGAGCAATCAGCCCCAGCATTTT.

As to this clonotype: The CDR3 does not end in the conserved phenylalanine or tryptophan, so this is likely a read error. V usage is TRBV3-1 and J usage is TRBJ2-7, with D tentatively TRBD2 (5 bases). CDR3 length equals 12 residues. Germline V lookup: CDR1 LGHDT, CDR2 YNNKEL (reference sequence). V lost 5 bases, J lost 3 bases, and 8 bases lay in between. CDR3 sequence reads: CASSSGLYEQYL. The CDR3 DNA follows: TGTGCCAGCAGCTCCGGACTCTACGAGCAGTACCTC.

The sample holds a few counts of this clonotype. The chain links TRBV10-1 to TRBJ1-6; TRBD1 agrees at 7 bases. The CDR3 consists of 13 residues. In germline, CDR1 is WNHNN, CDR2 SYGVQD (reference sequence). The V and J ends lost 8 bases and 10 bases, in that order; junction bases with no gene match: 8. The CDR3 nucleotides read TGCGCCAGCCGGGACAGCCCCCGCTCACCCCTCCACTTT. Translated: CASRDSPRSPLHF.

This chain connects TRBV20-1 to TRBJ2-7; TRBD2 matches 12 bases. CDR1 is DFQATT and CDR2 is SNEGSKA in the germline V gene (reference sequence). The CDR3 sequence is 16 residues long. V lost 6 bases, J lost 3 bases, and 12 bases stayed unmatched. The CDR3 is CSATPAGLAGIYEQYF. The CDR3 DNA reads TGCAGTGCAACCCCCGCCGGACTAGCGGGGATCTACGAGCAGTACTTC.

In this sample, this clonotype turned up a few times. The chain has TRBV6-2 or TRBV6-3 and TRBJ2-1; D is unclear. The CDR3 has 11 amino acids. The ends were cut back, 6 bases at V and 12 bases at J, with 12 bases in the middle. From germline, CDR1 is MNHEY and CDR2 SVGEGT. The CDR3 is CASRNTLWQFF. The CDR3 bases are TGTGCCAGCAGAAATACCCTTTGGCAGTTCTTC.

This clonotype has a count of ten or more. The chain links TRBV11-3 to TRBJ2-1; 12 nucleotides agree with TRBD2. Losses at the gene ends were 5 bases for V and 8 bases for J; bases not matched to a gene: 7. Germline values: CDR1 SGHNT, CDR2 YENEEA. The CDR3 consists of 15 residues. The CDR3 bases are TGTGCCAGCAGCACCGGACTAGCGGGGTTTGATGAGCAGTTCTTC. Protein product: CASSTGLAGFDEQFF.

At least ten counts were recorded for this clonotype. The chain is built from TRBV11-2 and TRBJ2-5; 7 bases are shared with TRBD1. Trimming cost V 8 bases and J 5 bases; bases outside gene matches: 14. The germline V gene has CDR1 SGHAT and CDR2 FQNNGV. The CDR3 loop spans 15 amino acids. CDR3 amino acids: CASRRQGLAIETQYF. The CDR3, as DNA: TGTGCCAGCCGTCGACAGGGCCTGGCTATTGAGACCCAGTACTTC.

In its sample, this clonotype was seen a few times. V and J are TRBV3-1 and TRBJ1-1, with 9 positions matching TRBD1. Per the germline V gene, CDR1 is LGHDT and CDR2 is YNNKEL (reference sequence). Trimming cost V 4 bases and J 6 bases; bases outside gene matches: 6. This CDR3 is built from 14 residues. The CDR3: CASSLGTGTAEAFF. In DNA, the CDR3 is TGTGCCAGCAGCCTCGGGACAGGGACGGCTGAAGCTTTCTTT.

This clonotype was seen a handful of times. The V gene is TRBV5-1, the J gene TRBJ1-5; 7 bases align to TRBD1. The CDR3 spans 15 residues. CDR1 SGHRS and CDR2 YFSETQ come from the germline V gene. The junction had 7 bases not matched to a gene; V was cut back by 0 bases and J by 7 bases. CDR3 DNA: TGCGCCAGCAGCTTGGGAGTGACAGGGACCCAGCCCCAGCATTTT. Translated, it gives CASSLGVTGTQPQHF.

For the CDR3, the DNA is TGTGCCAGCTTCCCGGACAGGGAGTATCAGCCCCAGCATTTT. Its protein product is CASFPDREYQPQHF. The chain combines TRBV6-2 or TRBV6-3 with TRBJ1-5; 8 nucleotides match TRBD1. Trimming at V came to 8 bases and at J to 5 bases, leaving 8 bases not matched to a gene. This CDR3 is built from 14 residues. In germline, CDR1 is MNHEY, CDR2 SVGEGT.

A single count supports this clonotype. The genes are TRBV20-1 and TRBJ1-1; TRBD1 aligns across 7 bases. Germline CDR1 DFQATT, CDR2 SNEGSKA (reference sequence). The CDR3 extends over 14 amino acids. Trimming cost V 2 bases and J 7 bases; bases outside gene matches: 10. The CDR3 nucleotides are TGCAGTGCTAGATCAGAGACAGGGAGGGGTGAAGCTTTCTTT. Its translation is CSARSETGRGEAFF.

This clonotype has at least ten counts. CDR3 sequence reads: CASSQDVVGTLGAYEQYF. The CDR3 nucleotides read TGCGCCAGCAGCCAAGATGTCGTTGGGACTTTAGGGGCCTACGAGCAGTACTTC. The rearrangement joins TRBV4-1 to TRBJ2-7; D perhaps matches TRBD2 (6 bases). The V and J ends lost 0 bases and 2 bases respectively, with 20 bases between them. The germline gives CDR1 MGHRA, CDR2 YSYEKL. CDR3 length: 18 amino acids.

As DNA, the CDR3 is TGCGCCAGCAGTGAGAGGGAGGATGGCACTGAAGCTTTCTTT. It is translated as CASSEREDGTEAFF. The gene calls are TRBV10-1 and TRBJ1-1; D not certain. Trimming stripped 2 bases from V and 4 bases from J, with 11 bases between. This CDR3 region has 14 residues. From germline, CDR1 is WNHNN and CDR2 SYGVQD (reference sequence).

Concerning this clonotype: A much larger clone differs from this one at a single base, so this may be a read error. The CDR3 DNA follows: TGTGCCAGCCGCGTAGGCCAGGGCAGGGATGGCTACACCTTC. Residues: CASRVGQGRDGYTF. J is TRBJ1-2 and V is TRBV9; D possibly corresponds to TRBD1 (5 bases). The germline CDR1 and CDR2 sequences are SGDLS and YYNGEE. The CDR3 runs to 14 residues. The complete variable domain, with remaining parts taken from reference TRBV9 and TRBJ1-2, reads DSGVTQTPKHLITATGQRVTLRCSPRSGDLSVYWYQQSLDQGLQFLIQYYNGEERAKGNILERFSAQQFPDLHSELNLSSLELGDSALYFCASRVGQGRDGYTFGSGTRLTVV.

There are many counts of this clonotype. The rearrangement uses TRBV5-1 and TRBJ1-1, with a weak D call TRBD1 (6 bases). The V and J ends lost 0 bases and 1 base respectively, with 13 bases between them. From germline, CDR1 is SGHRS and CDR2 YFSETQ. The CDR3 runs 16 residues. This CDR3 is CASSLDFGGRNTEAFF. The CDR3 region has the DNA TGCGCCAGCAGCTTGGATTTCGGGGGCAGGAACACTGAAGCTTTCTTT.

This chain connects TRBV14 to TRBJ1-6; D uncertain. Trimming removed 0 bases at V and 9 bases at J, with 9 bases between. CDR3 size: 14 residues. Germline assignment: CDR1 SGHDN and CDR2 FVKESK. The CDR3 loop is CASSQDQWGSPLHF. The DNA of the CDR3 is TGTGCCAGCAGCCAAGACCAGTGGGGTTCACCCCTCCACTTT.

To note about this clonotype: Just one base apart from a much larger clone, this may be a read error. The chain links TRBV15 to TRBJ2-2; D not certain. CDR1 is LNHNV, CDR2 YYDKDF, per germline (reference sequence). CDR3 length equals 14 residues. CDR3 nucleotides: TGTGTCACCAGCAGAGACCCGACCACCGGGGAGCTGTTTTTT. This encodes CVTSRDPTTGELFF. Full variable domain (missing parts from reference TRBV15 and TRBJ2-2): DAMVIQNPRYQVTQFGKPVTLSCSQTLNHNVMYWYQQKSSQAPKLLFHYYDKDFNNEADTPDNFQSRRPNTSFCFLDIRSPGLGDTAMYLCVTSRDPTTGELFFGEGSRLTVL.

The chain joins TRBV30 to TRBJ2-3; D is unclear. The V end lost 3 bases, the J end lost 3 bases, and 4 bases lay between the germline ends. This CDR3 region has 11 residues. Germline V CDR1 and CDR2: GTSNPN, SVGIG (reference sequence). CDR3 nucleotide sequence: TGTGCCTGGAGCTGGACAGATACGCAGTATTTT. Translating it yields CAWSWTDTQYF.

This clonotype was counted at least ten times. This chain joins TRBV11-2 and TRBJ2-1, with D tentatively TRBD1 (5 bases). The CDR3 covers 14 residues. Per the germline V gene, CDR1 is SGHAT and CDR2 is FQNNGV. V shed 4 bases and J shed 10 bases, with 17 bases lying between them. Written as DNA, the CDR3 is TGTGCCAGCAGCTACGTTGACAGTACGGTGGAGCAGTTCTTC. It yields the protein CASSYVDSTVEQFF.

This clonotype was detected many times. The rearrangement uses TRBV7-8 and TRBJ2-7; 7 nucleotides agree with TRBD1. CDR1 SGHVS and CDR2 FQNEAQ come from the germline V gene. The ends lost 2 bases at V and 7 bases at J; junction bases unmatched: 5. The CDR3 length is 13 residues. The CDR3 loop reads CASSLTGAREQYF. CDR3 in DNA: TGTGCCAGCAGCTTAACAGGGGCGAGGGAGCAGTACTTC.

This clonotype has ten or more counts. CDR3 nucleotide sequence: TGTGCCAGCAGTTTCGGACTCGGTTACAATGAGCAGTTCTTC. It encodes CASSFGLGYNEQFF. V and J are TRBV6-1 and TRBJ2-1, with a tentative D call TRBD2 (5 bases). The CDR3 has 14 amino acids. The germline gives CDR1 MNHNS, CDR2 SASEGT. V was pared by 5 bases and J by 4 bases, with 12 bases between.

The rearrangement uses TRBV3-1 and TRBJ1-6; TRBD1 matches at 11 bases. Germline V CDR1 and CDR2: LGHDT, YNNKEL (reference sequence). Losses at the gene ends were 3 bases for V and 10 bases for J; bases not matched to a gene: 8. CDR3 size: 16 residues. In nucleotides, the CDR3 is TGTGCCAGCAGCCACAAGGGACAGGGGGATCGGTCACCCCTCCACTTT. Its translation: CASSHKGQGDRSPLHF. The whole variable domain, remainder taken from reference TRBV3-1 and TRBJ1-6, is DTAVSQTPKYLVTQMGNDKSIKCEQNLGHDTMYWYKQDSKKFLKIMFSYNNKELIINETVPNRFSPKSPDKAHLNLHINSLELGDSAVYFCASSHKGQGDRSPLHFGNGTRLTVT.